This T cell receptor (beta chain) derives from a study of blood T cell repertoires in COVID-19. Study summary: The United States, Italy and Spain supplied acute and convalescent COVID-19 samples. Nucleic acid was either cDNA or gDNA, and it came from T cells, B-cell-depleted T cells, or PBMCs.

As originally analysed: Researchers report that nucleated cell counts were estimated from reference gene primer amplification. Data came from immunoSEQ multiplex PCR; TCRdb stores just in-frame clones and leaves some out. Clone size and V and J calls were adopted from that table, with D and trimming inferred from the DNA. The table lists under 95,000 clones, about four fifths of them singletons. Sequenced material: peripheral blood. The sequence was collected from a woman in her seventies with acute or convalescent COVID-19.

CDR3: CASSQAFGTANTGELFF. The CDR3 region has the DNA TGTGCCAGCAGCCAAGCTTTCGGGACAGCGAACACCGGGGAGCTGTTTTTT. The gene calls are TRBV6-2 or TRBV6-3 and TRBJ2-2; 7 bases agree with TRBD1. V gave up 6 bases and J gave up 0 bases; unmatched junction bases: 10. The CDR3 sequence is 17 residues long. Germline assignment: CDR1 MNHEY and CDR2 SVGEGT.